This T cell receptor (beta chain) emerged from a study of blood T cell repertoires in COVID-19. About the research overall: From the United States, Italy and Spain came samples of acute and convalescent COVID-19. T cells, B-cell-depleted T cells, or PBMCs supplied cDNA or gDNA.

The CDR3 runs to 16 residues. Looked up from germline, CDR1 is MDHEN and CDR2 is SYDVKM. V lost 3 bases and J lost 2; bases outside the gene matches: 9. This clone was picked up one time. Study members were between about 18 and 95 years old and lived in around 24 US regions. Before being deemed recovered, Cohort 3 donors had two negative PCRs, clearance, or symptom resolution. Generated by immunoSEQ multiplex PCR, the TCRdb table keeps only in-frame clones and is missing some. This sample has fewer than 400,000 clones, with 88% found just once. Sequenced sample: PBMCs or T cells enriched from blood (not recorded which). The rearrangement joins TRBV28 to TRBJ2-7, with 8 bases aligning to TRBD1. This TCR was sampled from a man aged 25 to 40 who had recovered from COVID-19. The CDR3 DNA reads as TGTGCCAGCAGTTTTAGGCTGGACAGGGTCACCTACGAGCAGTACTTC. Protein product: CASSFRLDRVTYEQYF.